This paragraph covers one T cell receptor beta chain sequence. What it binds is not known. Selected pancreatic ductal adenocarcinoma patients had undergone surgery without neoadjuvant therapy. This entry belongs to a study of T cells in pancreatic ductal adenocarcinoma. Study-wide points: This surgical cohort overrepresents the minority presenting with early-stage disease. Unique clonotypes were roughly 8-fold more numerous in blood than in tumor. Enrichment of CD45RO+ effector over naive T cells in tumors may bias clonality.

The CDR3 has 15 residues. The germline V gene encodes CDR1 MNHEY and CDR2 SVGAGI. Trimming cost V 0 bases and J 4 bases, with 12 bases left between them. Produced via immunoSEQ multiplex PCR; TCRdb's table is partial and in-frame only. The table lists about 29,000 clones, around nine tenths of them singletons. The rearrangement joins TRBV6-5 to TRBJ1-2, with a possible D match to TRBD1 (5 bases). The material sequenced was PBMCs. This clonotype was sampled from a human donor with pancreatic ductal adenocarcinoma. CDR3 protein: CASSYSRGTLYGYTF. CDR3 DNA sequence: TGTGCCAGCAGTTACTCAAGGGGTACCCTCTATGGCTACACCTTC.